Each of the 6 T cell receptor beta chains below was sequenced from the same sample in a study of OX40 agonist ivuxolimab in advanced cancers. Some clones are missing from TCRdb's copy, which holds only in-frame ones; the method was immunoSEQ multiplex PCR. This table has nearly 55,000 clones, almost 85% appearing once. This material consisted of CD4+ or CD8+ T cells sorted from blood, taken in a trial of the OX40 agonist ivuxolimab. These receptors were collected from an adult with an advanced solid tumor such as melanoma, head and neck, liver or kidney cancer.

The gene calls are TRBV5-6 and TRBJ2-3; 14 bases line up with TRBD2. Looked up from germline, CDR1 is SGHDT and CDR2 is YYEEEE. Germline trimming cut 3 bases from V and 5 bases from J; bases unmatched to any gene: 5. CDR3 size: 16 residues. The CDR3 is CASSSPGLAGVDTQYF. CDR3 DNA sequence: TGTGCCAGCAGCTCACCGGGACTAGCGGGAGTAGATACGCAGTATTTT. Full variable domain (rest looked up from reference TRBV5-6 and TRBJ2-3): DAGVTQSPTHLIKTRGQQVTLRCSPKSGHDTVSWYQQALGQGPQFIFQYYEEEERQRGNFPDRFSGHQFPNYSSELNVNALLLGDSALYLCASSSPGLAGVDTQYFGPGTRLTVL.

The chain carries TRBV19 and TRBJ1-5, with a tentative D call TRBD1 (5 bases). This CDR3 has 16 residues. The germline CDR1 and CDR2 sequences are LNHDA and SQIVND (reference sequence). V dropped 0 bases and J dropped 11 bases, with 20 bases sitting between them. CDR3 DNA sequence: TGTGCCAGTAGTATAGATCCGGGGCAGAGCCTCGGGACCCAGCATTTT. Translated, it gives CASSIDPGQSLGTQHF. Full variable domain (rest looked up from reference TRBV19 and TRBJ1-5): DGGITQSPKYLFRKEGQNVTLSCEQNLNHDAMYWYRQDPGQGLRLIYYSQIVNDFQKGDIAEGYSVSREKKESFPLTVTSAQKNPTAFYLCASSIDPGQSLGTQHFGDGTRLSIL.

This rearrangement joins TRBV5-1 to TRBJ1-3; tentative D call: TRBD1 (5 bases). CDR1 is SGHRS, CDR2 YFSETQ, per germline. The V end lost 4 bases, the J end lost 3 bases, and 14 bases lay between the germline ends. The CDR3 has 15 amino acids. CDR3 protein: CASSLNRDRGNTIYF. CDR3 in DNA: TGCGCCAGCAGCCTGAACCGGGACCGTGGAAACACCATATATTTT. Together with reference TRBV5-1 and TRBJ1-3, the CDR3 gives the full variable domain: KAGVTQTPRYLIKTRGQQVTLSCSPISGHRSVSWYQQTPGQGLQFLFEYFSETQRNKGNFPGRFSGRQFSNSRSEMNVSTLELGDSALYLCASSLNRDRGNTIYFGEGSWLTVV.

The rearrangement uses TRBV19 and TRBJ2-6, with D perhaps matching TRBD2 (5 bases). The V end was cut by 4 bases, the J end by 6 bases, with 13 bases between. Germline V gene data show CDR1 as LNHDA and CDR2 as SQIVND (reference sequence). The CDR3 contains 15 residues. CDR3 nucleotides: TGTGCCAGTAGTAGAGCCGGGGTCAAGGCCAACGTCCTGACTTTC. It encodes CASSRAGVKANVLTF.

The rearrangement joins TRBV5-1 to TRBJ2-1; D remains ambiguous. The CDR3 is 13 residues long. Trimming removed 0 bases from V and 2 bases from J, with 3 bases in between. Per germline, CDR1 SGHRS and CDR2 YFSETQ. CDR3 bases: TGCGCCAGCAGCTTGGCCCCCTACAATGAGCAGTTCTTC. This translates into CASSLAPYNEQFF.

The chain couples TRBV11-3 to TRBJ2-7; D remains unclear. CDR3 length equals 13 residues. V lost 1 base, J lost 0 bases, and 4 bases lay in between. Germline lookup yields CDR1 SGHNT and CDR2 YENEEA. CDR3 nucleotides: TGTGCCAGCAGCTTAGGGGGCTCCTACGAGCAGTACTTC. Protein product: CASSLGGSYEQYF. The whole variable domain, remainder taken from reference TRBV11-3 and TRBJ2-7, is EAGVVQSPRYKIIEKKQPVAFWCNPISGHNTLYWYLQNLGQGPELLIRYENEEAVDDSQLPKDRFSAERLKGVDSTLKIQPAELGDSAVYLCASSLGGSYEQYFGPGTRLTVT.